This T cell receptor (beta chain) was sequenced in a study of blood T cells in healthy people across ages. Study-wide points: PBMCs were not sorted, which prevented a conclusive comparison of naive versus antigen-experienced cells.

A second PCR of 7 to 11 cycles used a sample-barcoded 5' primer and a J-beta primer mix. TCRdb recomputed calls from the 5' RACE reads with MiXCR, one row per CDR3 protein. Here the sample spans more than 650,000 distinct CDR3 sequences, 53% being singletons. On this clonotype itself: No antigen is known for it.

The CDR3 has 15 residues. Germline CDR1 is SNHLY and CDR2 is FYNNEI. The source of this sequence is an elderly man in good health. The sequenced material came from blood. V is TRBV2 and J is TRBJ2-4; 8 bases are shared with TRBD2. The closer fit of TRBJ2-7 to the DNA end suggests the J call may be wrong. The CDR3 nucleotides read TGTGCCAGCAGCCTTAGCGGGATCGGTTTAGGCGAGCAGTACTTC. The encoded protein is CASSLSGIGLGEQYF.